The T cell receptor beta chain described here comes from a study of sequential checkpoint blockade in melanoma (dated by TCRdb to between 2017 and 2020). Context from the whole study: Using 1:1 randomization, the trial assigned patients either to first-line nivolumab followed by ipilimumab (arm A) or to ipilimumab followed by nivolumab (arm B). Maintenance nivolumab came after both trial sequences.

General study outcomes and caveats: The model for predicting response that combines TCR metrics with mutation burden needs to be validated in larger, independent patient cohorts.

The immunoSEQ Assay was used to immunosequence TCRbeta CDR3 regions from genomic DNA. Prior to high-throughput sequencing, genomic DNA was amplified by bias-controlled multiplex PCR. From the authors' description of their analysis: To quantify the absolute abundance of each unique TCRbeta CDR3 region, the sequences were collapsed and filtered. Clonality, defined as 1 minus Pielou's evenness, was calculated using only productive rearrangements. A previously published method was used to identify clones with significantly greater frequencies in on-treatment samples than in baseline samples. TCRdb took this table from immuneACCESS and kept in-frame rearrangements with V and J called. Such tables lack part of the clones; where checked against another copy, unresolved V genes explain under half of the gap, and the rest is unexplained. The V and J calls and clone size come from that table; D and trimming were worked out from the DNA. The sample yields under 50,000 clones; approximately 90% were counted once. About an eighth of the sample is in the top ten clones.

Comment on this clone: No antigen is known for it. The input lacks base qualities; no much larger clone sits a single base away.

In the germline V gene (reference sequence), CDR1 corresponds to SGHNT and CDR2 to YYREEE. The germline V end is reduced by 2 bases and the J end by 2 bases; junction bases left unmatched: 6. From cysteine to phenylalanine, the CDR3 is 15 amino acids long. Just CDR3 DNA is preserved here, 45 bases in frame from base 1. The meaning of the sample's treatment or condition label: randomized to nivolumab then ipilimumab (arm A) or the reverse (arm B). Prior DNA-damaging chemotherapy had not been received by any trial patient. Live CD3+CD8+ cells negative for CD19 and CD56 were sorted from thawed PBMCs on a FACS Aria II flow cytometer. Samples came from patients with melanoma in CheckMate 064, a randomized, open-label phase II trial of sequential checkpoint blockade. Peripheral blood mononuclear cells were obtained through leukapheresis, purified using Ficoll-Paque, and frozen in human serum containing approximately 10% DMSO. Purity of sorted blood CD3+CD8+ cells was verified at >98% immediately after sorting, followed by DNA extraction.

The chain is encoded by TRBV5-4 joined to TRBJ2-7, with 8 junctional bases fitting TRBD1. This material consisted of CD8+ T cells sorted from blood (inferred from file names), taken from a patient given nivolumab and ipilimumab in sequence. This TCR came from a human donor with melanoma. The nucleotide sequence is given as TGTGCCAGCAGCTTATTTACAGGGGGTACCTACGAGCAGTACTTC. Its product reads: CASSLFTGGTYEQYF. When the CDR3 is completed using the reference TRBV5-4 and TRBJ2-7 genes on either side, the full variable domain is ETGVTQSPTHLIKTRGQQVTLRCSSQSGHNTVSWYQQALGQGPQFIFQYYREEENGRGNFPPRFSGLQFPNYSSELNVNALELDDSALYLCASSLFTGGTYEQYFGPGTRLTVT.